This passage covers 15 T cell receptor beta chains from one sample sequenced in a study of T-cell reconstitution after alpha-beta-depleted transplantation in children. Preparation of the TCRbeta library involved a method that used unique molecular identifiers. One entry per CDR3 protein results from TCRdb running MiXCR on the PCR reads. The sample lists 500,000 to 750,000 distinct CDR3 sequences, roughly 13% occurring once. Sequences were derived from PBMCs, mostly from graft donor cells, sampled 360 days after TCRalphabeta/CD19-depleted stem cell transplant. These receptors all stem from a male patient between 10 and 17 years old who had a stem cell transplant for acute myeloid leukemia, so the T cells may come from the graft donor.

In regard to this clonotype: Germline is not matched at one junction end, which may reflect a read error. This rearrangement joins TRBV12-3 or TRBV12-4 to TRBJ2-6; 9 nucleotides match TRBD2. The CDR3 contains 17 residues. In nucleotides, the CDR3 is TGTGCCAGCAGTATAGCGGGAGCTCTCTCTGGGGCCAACGTCCTGACTTTC. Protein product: CASSIAGALSGANVLTF.

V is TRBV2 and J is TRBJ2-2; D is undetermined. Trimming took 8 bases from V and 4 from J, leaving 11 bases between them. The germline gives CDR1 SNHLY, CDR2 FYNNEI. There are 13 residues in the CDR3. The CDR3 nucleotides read TGTGCCAGCTCCACGCGGAGCACCGGGGAGCTGTTTTTT. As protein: CASSTRSTGELFF.

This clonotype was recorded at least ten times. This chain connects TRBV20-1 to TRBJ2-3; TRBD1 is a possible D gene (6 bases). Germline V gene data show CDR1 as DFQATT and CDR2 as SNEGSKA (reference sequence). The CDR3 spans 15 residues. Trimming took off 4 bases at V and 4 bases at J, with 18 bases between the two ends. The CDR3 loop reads CSATLVRAGADTQYF. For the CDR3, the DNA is TGCAGTGCTACATTAGTCAGGGCAGGGGCAGATACGCAGTATTTT.

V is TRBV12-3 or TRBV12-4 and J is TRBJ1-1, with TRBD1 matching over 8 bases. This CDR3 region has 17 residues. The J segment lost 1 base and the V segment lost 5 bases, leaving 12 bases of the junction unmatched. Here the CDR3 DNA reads TGTGCCAGCAGTCCAGGGTTTTGGACAGGGCAGAACACTGAAGCTTTCTTT. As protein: CASSPGFWTGQNTEAFF.

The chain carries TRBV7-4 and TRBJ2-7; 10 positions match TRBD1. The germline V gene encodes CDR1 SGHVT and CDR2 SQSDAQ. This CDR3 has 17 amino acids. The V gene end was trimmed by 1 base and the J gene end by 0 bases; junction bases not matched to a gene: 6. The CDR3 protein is CASSLGEGQGPSYEQYF. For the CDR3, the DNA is TGTGCCAGCAGCTTAGGGGAGGGACAGGGGCCCTCCTACGAGCAGTACTTC.

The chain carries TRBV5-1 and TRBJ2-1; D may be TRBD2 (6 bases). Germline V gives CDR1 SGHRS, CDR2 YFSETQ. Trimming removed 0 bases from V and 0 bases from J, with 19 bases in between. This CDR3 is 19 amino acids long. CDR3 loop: CASSLASGGAPSSYNEQFF. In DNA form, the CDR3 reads TGCGCCAGCAGCTTGGCCTCTGGAGGGGCGCCGAGCTCCTACAATGAGCAGTTCTTC. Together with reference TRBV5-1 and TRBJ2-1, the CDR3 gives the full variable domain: KAGVTQTPRYLIKTRGQQVTLSCSPISGHRSVSWYQQTPGQGLQFLFEYFSETQRNKGNFPGRFSGRQFSNSRSEMNVSTLELGDSALYLCASSLASGGAPSSYNEQFFGPGTRLTVL.

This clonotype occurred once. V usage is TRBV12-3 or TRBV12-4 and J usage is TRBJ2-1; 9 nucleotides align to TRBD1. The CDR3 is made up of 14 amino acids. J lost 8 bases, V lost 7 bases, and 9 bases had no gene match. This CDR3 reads CASTRTGDFDEQFF. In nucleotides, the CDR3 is TGTGCCAGCACCCGGACAGGGGATTTCGATGAGCAGTTCTTC.

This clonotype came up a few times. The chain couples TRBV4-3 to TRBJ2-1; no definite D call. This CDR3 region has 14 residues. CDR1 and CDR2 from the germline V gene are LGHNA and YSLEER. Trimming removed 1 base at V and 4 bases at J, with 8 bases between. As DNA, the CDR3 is TGCGCCAGCAGCCAAGTCTTAGCATACAATGAGCAGTTCTTC. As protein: CASSQVLAYNEQFF.

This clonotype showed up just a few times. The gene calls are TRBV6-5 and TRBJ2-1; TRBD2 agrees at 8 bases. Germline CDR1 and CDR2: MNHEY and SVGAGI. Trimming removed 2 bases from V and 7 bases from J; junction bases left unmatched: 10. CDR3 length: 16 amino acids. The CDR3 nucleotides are TGTGCCAGCAGTTACGGCAGCGGGAGTACGGGTAATGAGCAGTTCTTC. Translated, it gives CASSYGSGSTGNEQFF.

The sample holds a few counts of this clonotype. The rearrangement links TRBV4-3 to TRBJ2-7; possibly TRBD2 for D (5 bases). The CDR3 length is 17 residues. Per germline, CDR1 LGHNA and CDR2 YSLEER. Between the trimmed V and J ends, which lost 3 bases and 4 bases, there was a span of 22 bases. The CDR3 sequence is CASSQGLGAPREYEQYF. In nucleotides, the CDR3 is TGCGCCAGCAGCCAGGGATTGGGTGCGCCTCGGGAATACGAGCAGTACTTC.

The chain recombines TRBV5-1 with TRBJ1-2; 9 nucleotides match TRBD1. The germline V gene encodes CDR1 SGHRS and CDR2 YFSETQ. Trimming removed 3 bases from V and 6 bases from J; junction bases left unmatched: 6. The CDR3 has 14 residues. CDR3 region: CASSSYRDRDGYTF. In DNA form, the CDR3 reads TGCGCCAGCAGCTCTTACCGGGACAGGGATGGCTACACCTTC.

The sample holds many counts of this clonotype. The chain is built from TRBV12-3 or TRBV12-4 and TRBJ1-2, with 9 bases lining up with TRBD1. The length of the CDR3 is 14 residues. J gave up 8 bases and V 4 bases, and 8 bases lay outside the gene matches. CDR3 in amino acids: CASSWDRAGGGYTF. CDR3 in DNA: TGTGCCAGCAGTTGGGACAGGGCGGGAGGCGGCTACACCTTC.

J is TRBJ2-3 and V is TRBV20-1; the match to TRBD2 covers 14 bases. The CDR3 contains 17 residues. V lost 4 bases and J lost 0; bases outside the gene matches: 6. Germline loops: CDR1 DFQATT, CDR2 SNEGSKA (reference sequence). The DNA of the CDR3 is TGCAGTGCTACAGGGACTAGCGGGAGCCTTAGCACAGATACGCAGTATTTT. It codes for CSATGTSGSLSTDTQYF.

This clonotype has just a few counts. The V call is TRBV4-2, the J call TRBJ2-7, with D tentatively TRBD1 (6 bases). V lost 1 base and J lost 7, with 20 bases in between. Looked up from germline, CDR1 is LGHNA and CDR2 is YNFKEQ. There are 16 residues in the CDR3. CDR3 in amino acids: CASSQADRNILSEQYF. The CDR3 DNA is TGTGCCAGCAGCCAAGCCGACAGGAATATACTCTCGGAGCAGTACTTC.

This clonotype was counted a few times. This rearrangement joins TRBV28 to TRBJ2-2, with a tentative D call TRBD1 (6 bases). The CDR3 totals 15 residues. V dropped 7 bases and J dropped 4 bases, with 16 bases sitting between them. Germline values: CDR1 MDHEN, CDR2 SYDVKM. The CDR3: CASTPPWGRTGELFF. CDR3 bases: TGTGCCAGCACCCCACCTTGGGGGCGCACCGGGGAGCTGTTTTTT. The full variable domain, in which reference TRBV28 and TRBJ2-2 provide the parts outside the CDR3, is DVKVTQSSRYLVKRTGEKVFLECVQDMDHENMFWYRQDPGLGLRLIYFSYDVKMKEKGDIPEGYSVSREKKERFSLILESASTNQTSMYLCASTPPWGRTGELFFGEGSRLTVL.